The clone carrying this TCR beta chain was found a few times. Using immunoSEQ multiplex PCR, the repertoire was profiled, and TCRdb retains in-frame clones only, with some absent. The sample carries some 35,000 clones, approximately 90% recorded once. The entry originates in a study of sequential checkpoint blockade in melanoma. As for the study in general: Each arm's sequence ended with maintenance nivolumab.

The treatment is: randomized to nivolumab then ipilimumab (arm A) or the reverse (arm B). DNA-damaging chemotherapy had not been given to any patient beforehand. PBMC sorting kept live CD3+CD8+ cells without CD19 or CD56. This TCR was sampled from a human donor with melanoma. Sequences were derived from CD8+ T cells sorted from blood (inferred from file names), sampled from a patient given nivolumab and ipilimumab in sequence.

The CDR3 is CASGLTQGLAGGPNTQYF. In DNA form, the CDR3 reads TGTGCTAGTGGTTTAACACAGGGACTAGCGGGAGGGCCTAATACGCAGTATTTT. The rearrangement uses TRBV12-5 and TRBJ2-3; 16 bases line up with TRBD2. This CDR3 spans 18 amino acids. Germline loops: CDR1 LGHNT, CDR2 FRNRAP. With 3 bases clipped from V and 7 bases from J, the junction kept 10 bases outside the gene matches.